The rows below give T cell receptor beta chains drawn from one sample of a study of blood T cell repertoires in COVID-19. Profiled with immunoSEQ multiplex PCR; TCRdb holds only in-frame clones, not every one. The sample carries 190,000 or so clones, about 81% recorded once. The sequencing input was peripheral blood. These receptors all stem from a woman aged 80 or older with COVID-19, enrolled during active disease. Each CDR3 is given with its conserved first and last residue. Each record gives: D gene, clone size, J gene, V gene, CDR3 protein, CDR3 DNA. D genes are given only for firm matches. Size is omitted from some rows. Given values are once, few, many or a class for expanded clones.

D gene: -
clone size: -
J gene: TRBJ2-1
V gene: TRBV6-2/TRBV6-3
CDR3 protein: CASSYLGRGTHNEQFF
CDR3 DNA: TGTGCCAGCAGTTACCTCGGCAGGGGAACACACAATGAGCAGTTCTTC

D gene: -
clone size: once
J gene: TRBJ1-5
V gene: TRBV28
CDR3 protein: CASSPEGSNQPQHF
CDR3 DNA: TGTGCCAGCTCACCGGAGGGCAGCAATCAGCCCCAGCATTTT

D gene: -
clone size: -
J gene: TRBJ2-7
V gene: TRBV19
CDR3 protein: CASSMAAAYEQYF
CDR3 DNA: TGTGCCAGTAGTATGGCGGCAGCCTACGAGCAGTACTTC

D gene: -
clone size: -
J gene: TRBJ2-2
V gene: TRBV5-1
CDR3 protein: CASSSGQPNTGELFF
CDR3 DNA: TGCGCCAGCAGCTCGGGACAACCGAACACCGGGGAGCTGTTTTTT

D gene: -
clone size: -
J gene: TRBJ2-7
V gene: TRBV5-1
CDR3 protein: CASSPDSRTEQYF
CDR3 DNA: TGCGCCAGCAGCCCGGACTCCCGTACCGAGCAGTACTTC

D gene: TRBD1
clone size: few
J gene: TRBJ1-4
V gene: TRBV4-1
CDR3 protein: CASSQVGGHEKLFF
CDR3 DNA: TGCGCCAGCAGCCAAGTAGGGGGCCATGAAAAACTGTTTTTT

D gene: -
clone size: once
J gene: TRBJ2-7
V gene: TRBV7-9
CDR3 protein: CASSSVASYEQYF
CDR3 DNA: TGTGCCAGCAGCTCGGTCGCCTCCTACGAGCAGTACTTC

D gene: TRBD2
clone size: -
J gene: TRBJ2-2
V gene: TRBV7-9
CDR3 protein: CASSLVTSGRAVSGELFF
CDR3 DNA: TGTGCCAGCAGCTTAGTGACTAGCGGGAGGGCCGTATCCGGGGAGCTGTTTTTT

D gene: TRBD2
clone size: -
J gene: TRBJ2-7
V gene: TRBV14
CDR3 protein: CASSPTGLAGGDPYEQYF
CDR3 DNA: TGTGCCAGCAGCCCAACCGGGCTAGCGGGAGGTGACCCCTACGAGCAGTACTTC

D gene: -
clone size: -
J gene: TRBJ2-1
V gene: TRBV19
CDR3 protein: CASSFGTHNEQFF
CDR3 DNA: TGTGCCAGTAGCTTCGGGACACACAATGAGCAGTTCTTC

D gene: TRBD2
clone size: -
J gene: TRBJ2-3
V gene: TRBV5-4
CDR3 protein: CASSPSGGYTDTQYF
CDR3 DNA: TGTGCCAGCAGCCCCAGCGGGGGGTACACAGATACGCAGTATTTT

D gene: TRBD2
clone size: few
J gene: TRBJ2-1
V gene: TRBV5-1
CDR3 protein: CASSLVRLAGAYYNEQFF
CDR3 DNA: TGCGCCAGCAGCTTGGTTCGTCTAGCGGGGGCCTACTACAATGAGCAGTTCTTC

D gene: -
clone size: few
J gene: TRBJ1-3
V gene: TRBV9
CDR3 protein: CASSLRGGGAGNTIYF
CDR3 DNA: TGTGCCAGCAGCCTAAGAGGGGGGGGCGCAGGAAACACCATATATTTT

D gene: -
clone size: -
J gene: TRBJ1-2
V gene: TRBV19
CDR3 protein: CASSMAFGGNYGYTF
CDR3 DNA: TGTGCCAGTAGTATGGCTTTCGGCGGGAACTATGGCTACACCTTC

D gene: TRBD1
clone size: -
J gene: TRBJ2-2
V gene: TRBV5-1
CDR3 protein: CASSFESGTGYAGELFF
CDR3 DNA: TGCGCCAGCAGCTTTGAGTCTGGGACAGGGTATGCCGGGGAGCTGTTTTTT

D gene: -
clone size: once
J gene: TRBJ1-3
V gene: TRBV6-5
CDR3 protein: CASSGVSGNTIYF
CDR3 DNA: TGTGCCAGCAGCGGGGTCTCTGGAAACACCATATATTTT

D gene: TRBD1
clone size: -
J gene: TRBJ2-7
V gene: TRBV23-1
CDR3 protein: CASSQYGDRGSYEQYF
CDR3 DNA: TGCGCCAGCAGTCAATACGGCGACAGGGGATCCTACGAGCAGTACTTC

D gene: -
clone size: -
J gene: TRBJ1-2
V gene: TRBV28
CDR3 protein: CASSFPPRGYNYGYTF
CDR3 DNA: TGTGCCAGCAGTTTCCCGCCCAGGGGCTATAACTATGGCTACACCTTC

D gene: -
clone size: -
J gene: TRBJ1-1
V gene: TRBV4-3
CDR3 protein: CASSQGAMNTEAFF
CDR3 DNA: TGCGCCAGCAGCCAAGGAGCCATGAACACTGAAGCTTTCTTT

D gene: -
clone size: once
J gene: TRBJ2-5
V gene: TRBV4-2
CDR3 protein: CASSQVGGEIQETQYF
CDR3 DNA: TGTGCCAGCAGCCAAGTTGGCGGGGAGATACAAGAGACCCAGTACTTC

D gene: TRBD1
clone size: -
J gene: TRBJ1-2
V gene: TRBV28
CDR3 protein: CASRSPKGADYGYTF
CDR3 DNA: TGTGCCAGCAGATCACCTAAGGGGGCAGACTATGGCTACACCTTC

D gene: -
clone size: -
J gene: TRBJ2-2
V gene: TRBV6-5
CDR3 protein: CASSNSGTGELFF
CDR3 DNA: TGTGCCAGCAGTAATAGTGGTACCGGGGAGCTGTTTTTT

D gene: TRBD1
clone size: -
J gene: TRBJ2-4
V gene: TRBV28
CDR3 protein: CASSFRTGLNIQYF
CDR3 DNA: TGTGCCAGCAGTTTTCGGACAGGTCTGAACATTCAGTACTTC

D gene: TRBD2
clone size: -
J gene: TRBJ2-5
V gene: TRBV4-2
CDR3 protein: CASSQDPGGAGRETQYF
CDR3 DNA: TGTGCCAGCAGCCAAGATCCCGGGGGGGCAGGCCGAGAGACCCAGTACTTC

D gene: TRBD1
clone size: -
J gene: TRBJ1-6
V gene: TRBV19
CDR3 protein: CASSPGQPAPLHF
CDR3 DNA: TGTGCCAGTAGCCCGGGACAGCCGGCACCCCTCCACTTT

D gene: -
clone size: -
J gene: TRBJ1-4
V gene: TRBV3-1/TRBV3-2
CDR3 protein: CASSHYHEKLFF
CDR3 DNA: TGTGCCAGCAGCCATTATCATGAAAAACTGTTTTTT